A single sample is the source of the 30 T cell receptor beta chains below, sequenced in a study of CD8 T cells in Susac syndrome. Random hexamers primed reverse transcription of roughly 0.45 to 1 ug RNA. TCRdb re-called the immunoSEQ multiplex PCR reads through MiXCR, storing one row per CDR3 protein. Altogether around 140,000 distinct CDR3 sequences are present, 75% to 90% being singletons, with the ten largest covering about 0.51%. Sequencing was carried out using CD8+ T cells from PBMCs. These receptors were collected from a human donor with multiple sclerosis.

V and J are TRBV29-1 and TRBJ1-4; D not resolved. The CDR3 is 11 amino acids. Germline-derived CDR1 and CDR2 are SQVTM and ANQGSEA. The V end was cut by 7 bases, the J end by 7 bases, with 10 bases between. This CDR3 is CSADDGEKLFF. The CDR3 DNA sequence: TGCAGCGCCGATGACGGTGAAAAACTGTTTTTT.

This rearrangement joins TRBV30 to TRBJ2-5, with TRBD2 matching 7 bases. Looked up from germline, CDR1 is GTSNPN and CDR2 is SVGIG (reference sequence). The CDR3 has 12 amino acids. V dropped 2 bases and J dropped 4; count of bases not matched to a gene: 1. CDR3 protein: CAWSPGGETQYF. The DNA for the CDR3 is TGTGCCTGGAGTCCGGGAGGAGAGACCCAGTACTTC.

To note about this clonotype: Compared with germline, one end of the junction differs, possibly owing to a read error. The chain links TRBV28 to TRBJ1-5; no clear D. The length of the CDR3 is 13 residues. CDR1 MDHEN and CDR2 SYDVKM come from the germline V gene. CDR3 amino acids: CACSLHSNQPQHF. CDR3 nucleotides: TGTGCCTGCAGTTTACACAGCAATCAGCCCCAGCATTTT.

V and J are TRBV7-2 and TRBJ2-7; D not resolved. Germline V gene lookup returns CDR1 SGHTA and CDR2 FQGNSA. Between the trimmed V and J ends, which lost 3 bases and 4 bases, there was a span of 16 bases. This CDR3 region has 15 residues. The CDR3 DNA reads TGTGCCAGCAGCTTTTTCGCAGCCCTCGGATACGAGCAGTACTTC. It encodes CASSFFAALGYEQYF.

The rearrangement uses TRBV7-2 and TRBJ2-1; D is unresolved. The V gene's germline CDR1 is SGHTA and CDR2 FQGNSA. The CDR3 consists of 19 residues. V was shortened by 3 bases and J by 0 bases, with 21 bases between the two germline ends. The CDR3 reads CASSFLSPIDISSYNEQFF. CDR3 nucleotide sequence: TGTGCCAGCAGCTTCCTCTCCCCCATTGATATAAGCTCCTACAATGAGCAGTTCTTC.

The V call is TRBV10-3, the J call TRBJ2-7, with TRBD1 as a possible D gene (6 bases). The CDR3 runs 15 residues. Trimming removed 0 bases from V and 3 bases from J, with 12 bases in between. The germline V gene encodes CDR1 ENHRY and CDR2 SYGVKD. CDR3 bases: TGTGCCATCAGTGAGTCTGGACAGCTAAACTACGAGCAGTACGTC. It encodes CAISESGQLNYEQYV.

This chain uses TRBV7-9 with TRBJ2-7, with D unclear. CDR1 SEHNR and CDR2 FQNEAQ come from the germline V gene (reference sequence). Trimming took off 2 bases at V and 2 bases at J, with 10 bases between the two ends. This CDR3 contains 14 residues. CDR3 amino acids: CASSLRGRPYEQYF. CDR3 coding DNA: TGTGCCAGCAGCTTACGCGGCAGACCCTACGAGCAGTACTTC. Complete variable domain (other parts from reference TRBV7-9 and TRBJ2-7): DTGVSQNPRHKITKRGQNVTFRCDPISEHNRLYWYRQTLGQGPEFLTYFQNEAQLEKSRLLSDRFSAERPKGSFSTLEIQRTEQGDSAMYLCASSLRGRPYEQYFGPGTRLTVT.

The gene calls are TRBV20-1 and TRBJ1-2; D remains unclear. The V end was cut by 1 base, the J end by 4 bases, with 16 bases between. This CDR3 spans 15 amino acids. Germline CDR1 reads DFQATT; CDR2 reads SNEGSKA (reference sequence). CDR3 nucleotides: TGCAGTGCTAGAGTCCGGAACGCATATACCTATGGCTACACCTTC. It encodes CSARVRNAYTYGYTF.

This clonotype was recorded a few times. The rearrangement joins TRBV7-2 to TRBJ2-1; D remains unclear. The germline gives CDR1 SGHTA, CDR2 FQGNSA. The ends were cut back, 3 bases at V and 5 bases at J, with 8 bases in the middle. This CDR3 has 13 residues. CDR3 sequence: CASSFPVHNEQFF. CDR3 nucleotide sequence: TGTGCCAGCAGCTTTCCGGTGCACAATGAGCAGTTCTTC.

The chain joins TRBV27 to TRBJ2-1; 8 positions agree with TRBD2. CDR1 is MNHEY, CDR2 SMNVEV, per germline (reference sequence). Trimming cost V 8 bases and J 4 bases; bases outside gene matches: 13. The CDR3 covers 16 residues. The CDR3 reads CASGLVSGSWYNEQFF. The CDR3, as DNA: TGTGCCAGCGGGTTGGTCAGCGGGAGTTGGTACAATGAGCAGTTCTTC.

The sample holds a few counts of this clonotype. The genes are TRBV19 and TRBJ2-2, with D perhaps matching TRBD1 (5 bases). V lost 5 bases and J lost 6, with 10 bases in between. CDR1 LNHDA and CDR2 SQIVND come from the germline V gene (reference sequence). CDR3 size: 13 residues. The CDR3 region is CASSSGYPGELFF. CDR3 sequence (DNA): TGTGCCAGTAGTTCAGGGTATCCCGGGGAGCTGTTTTTT.

The chain recombines TRBV29-1 with TRBJ1-4; D is ambiguous. The CDR3 contains 13 residues. The germline CDR1 and CDR2 sequences are SQVTM and ANQGSEA. V was cut by 3 bases and J by 1 base, with 6 bases left in between. In DNA form, the CDR3 reads TGCAGCGTTGAGAGTGGAACTAATGAAAAACTGTTTTTT. Protein: CSVESGTNEKLFF.

This chain joins TRBV28 and TRBJ2-7; a weak D match, TRBD1 (5 bases). Germline lookup yields CDR1 MDHEN and CDR2 SYDVKM. Trimming shortened V by 8 bases and J by 12 bases, and 20 bases separated the two germline ends. CDR3 length equals 12 residues. CDR3 sequence (DNA): TGTGCCAGCGCGATAGGGGCCTCGTTTAGGTACTTC. It is translated as CASAIGASFRYF.

The chain couples TRBV19 to TRBJ1-5; TRBD1 might be the D (5 bases). Germline CDR1 LNHDA, CDR2 SQIVND (reference sequence). The germline V and J ends were trimmed by 3 bases and 5 bases, with 11 bases remaining between them. The CDR3 loop spans 14 amino acids. The CDR3 protein is CASSIMGGDQPQHF. The CDR3 nucleotides read TGTGCCAGTAGTATTATGGGGGGGGATCAGCCCCAGCATTTT.

This chain connects TRBV19 to TRBJ2-7; D is possibly TRBD1 (6 bases). The CDR3 loop spans 13 amino acids. Germline values: CDR1 LNHDA, CDR2 SQIVND (reference sequence). Deletions cut 3 bases from V and 3 bases from J, with 9 bases between. CDR3 in DNA: TGTGCCAGTAGTATTGGACAGCTCTACGAGCAGTACTTC. As protein: CASSIGQLYEQYF.

CDR3 sequence (DNA): TGCAGTGCTCTACAGGGGGACACTGAAGCTTTCTTT. Translation: CSALQGDTEAFF. The rearrangement uses TRBV20-1 and TRBJ1-1; 8 bases map to TRBD1. This CDR3 is 12 amino acids long. V gave up 5 bases and J gave up 3 bases; unmatched junction bases: 2. Germline V gives CDR1 DFQATT, CDR2 SNEGSKA (reference sequence).

V is TRBV29-1 and J is TRBJ2-7, with D perhaps given as TRBD1 or TRBD2 (7 bases each). CDR1 SQVTM and CDR2 ANQGSEA come from the germline V gene. V was clipped by 7 bases and J by 2 bases, with 27 bases between them. The CDR3 length is 17 residues. CDR3 sequence reads: CSAAGGPGGQKTYEQYF. CDR3 in DNA: TGCAGCGCAGCAGGCGGACCGGGGGGACAGAAGACCTACGAGCAGTACTTC.

This chain connects TRBV15 to TRBJ2-3; D is possibly TRBD1 (5 bases). There are 14 residues in the CDR3. V dropped 0 bases and J dropped 3 bases, with 7 bases sitting between them. Germline CDR1 and CDR2: LNHNV and YYDKDF (reference sequence). CDR3 sequence (DNA): TGTGCCACCAGCAGAGATGGGGCTACAGATACGCAGTATTTT. It yields the protein CATSRDGATDTQYF.

This clonotype came up once. The chain uses TRBV18 and TRBJ2-1, with 7 bases aligning to TRBD2. Trimming at V came to 3 bases and at J to 7 bases, leaving 6 bases not matched to a gene. The CDR3 extends over 14 amino acids. Germline V lookup: CDR1 KGHSH, CDR2 LQKENI. CDR3 residues: CASSPAGVVNEQFF. The CDR3 DNA is TGTGCCAGCTCACCGGCGGGAGTGGTGAATGAGCAGTTCTTC. Combining the CDR3 with reference TRBV18 and TRBJ2-1 gives the whole variable domain NAGVMQNPRHLVRRRGQEARLRCSPMKGHSHVYWYRQLPEEGLKFMVYLQKENIIDESGMPKERFSAEFPKEGPSILRIQQVVRGDSAAYFCASSPAGVVNEQFFGPGTRLTVL.

V usage is TRBV5-1 and J usage is TRBJ1-5; 9 bases are a match to TRBD1. Germline V gives CDR1 SGHRS, CDR2 YFSETQ. The CDR3 spans 15 residues. V lost 1 base to trimming and J lost 7 bases; unmatched junction nucleotides: 6. DNA for the CDR3: TGCGCCAGCAGCTTGTCGACAGGGGGGTTGCAGCCCCAGCATTTT. It specifies CASSLSTGGLQPQHF.

The rearrangement uses TRBV11-2 and TRBJ1-6, with D hard to call. The germline gives CDR1 SGHAT, CDR2 FQNNGV. The germline V and J ends were trimmed by 4 bases and 9 bases, with 16 bases remaining between them. The CDR3 loop spans 15 amino acids. The CDR3 sequence is CASSSVSQMGSPLHF. CDR3 coding DNA: TGTGCCAGCAGCTCTGTCTCACAGATGGGTTCACCCCTCCACTTT.

The rearrangement uses TRBV12-3 or TRBV12-4 and TRBJ2-3; D is ambiguous. V gave up 6 bases and J gave up 2 bases, with 12 bases separating them. The CDR3 totals 14 residues. CDR3 coding DNA: TGTGCCAGCAGCAATCACAAGGACACAGATACGCAGTATTTT. Amino acid sequence: CASSNHKDTDTQYF.

J is TRBJ2-7 and V is TRBV6-2 or TRBV6-3; 9 nucleotides match TRBD1. V was pared by 0 bases and J by 6 bases, with 6 bases of the junction left unmatched. The CDR3 sequence is 15 residues long. CDR1 is MNHEY and CDR2 is SVGEGT in the germline V gene. For the CDR3, the DNA is TGTGCCAGCAGTTACTCCAGGACAGGGGTCCTCGAGCAGTACGTC. Amino acid sequence: CASSYSRTGVLEQYV.

This rearrangement joins TRBV9 to TRBJ2-7, with 8 positions matching TRBD1. The CDR3 length is 15 residues. Germline CDR1 is SGDLS and CDR2 is YYNGEE. Trimming at V came to 3 bases and at J to 2 bases, leaving 7 bases not matched to a gene. CDR3 sequence reads: CASSAGGQGPYEQYF. The CDR3 bases are TGTGCCAGCAGCGCCGGCGGACAGGGCCCCTACGAGCAGTACTTC.

The J gene is TRBJ2-5, the V gene TRBV9, with D tentatively TRBD1 or TRBD2 (6 bases each). The germline V gene encodes CDR1 SGDLS and CDR2 YYNGEE. Trimming stripped 0 bases from V and 5 bases from J, with 14 bases between. The CDR3 loop spans 15 amino acids. The CDR3 DNA reads TGTGCCAGCAGCGTAGAAGGGGGAGGATGGGAGACCCAGTACTTC. It codes for CASSVEGGGWETQYF.

The J gene is TRBJ1-1, the V gene TRBV20-1; no definite D call. This CDR3 has 11 residues. In germline, CDR1 is DFQATT, CDR2 SNEGSKA (reference sequence). The V gene lost 7 bases and the J gene lost 6 bases, with 12 bases spanning the gap. This CDR3 reads CSGSEGPEAFF. CDR3 DNA sequence: TGCAGTGGAAGCGAAGGGCCTGAAGCTTTCTTT.

This chain connects TRBV6-5 to TRBJ1-1; D unresolved. Germline-derived CDR1 and CDR2 are MNHEY and SVGAGI. V gave up 4 bases and J gave up 10 bases, with 16 bases separating them. The length of the CDR3 is 13 residues. In nucleotides, the CDR3 is TGTGCCAGCAGTTTTTATCGGACTCACATAGCTTTCTTT. It yields the protein CASSFYRTHIAFF.

This chain links TRBV19 with TRBJ2-7; the match to TRBD1 covers 7 bases. The germline CDR1 and CDR2 sequences are LNHDA and SQIVND (reference sequence). The CDR3 length is 12 residues. V shed 9 bases and J 3 bases; nucleotides not matched to a gene: 5. The CDR3 bases are TGTGCCAGCGGGGACAGTCTCTACGAGCAGTACTTC. Protein sequence: CASGDSLYEQYF. Filled out from reference TRBV19 and TRBJ2-7, the complete variable domain reads DGGITQSPKYLFRKEGQNVTLSCEQNLNHDAMYWYRQDPGQGLRLIYYSQIVNDFQKGDIAEGYSVSREKKESFPLTVTSAQKNPTAFYLCASGDSLYEQYFGPGTRLTVT.

The chain links TRBV7-9 to TRBJ2-5; D possibly corresponds to TRBD2 (6 bases). V lost 4 bases, J lost 5 bases, and 17 bases lay in between. The germline gives CDR1 SEHNR, CDR2 FQNEAQ (reference sequence). This CDR3 has 15 residues. In nucleotides, the CDR3 is TGTGCCAGCAGCTCCCTAGTGGAGGGGTGGGAGACCCAGTACTTC. Its translation: CASSSLVEGWETQYF.

The V gene is TRBV30, the J gene TRBJ1-2, with TRBD1 identical over 7 bases. The CDR3 extends over 15 amino acids. Trimming at V came to 4 bases and at J to 7 bases, leaving 15 bases not matched to a gene. Germline V CDR1 and CDR2: GTSNPN, SVGIG (reference sequence). The chain's CDR3 is CAWNLGQAGVGGYTF. The DNA for the CDR3 is TGTGCCTGGAATCTTGGACAGGCTGGGGTGGGTGGCTACACCTTC.